This TCR beta chain was identified during a study of Tregs in tolerant kidney transplant recipients. The CDR3 contains 20 residues. The germline gives CDR1 SGHVS, CDR2 FNYEAQ. The V and J ends lost 2 bases and 3 bases, in that order; junction bases with no gene match: 14. Produced via immunoSEQ multiplex PCR; TCRdb's table is partial and in-frame only. The table records about 110,000 clones, around 91% of them present only once. Points from the study as a whole: Antigen-driven expansion was suggested because donor-specific Tregs expanded more than all Tregs in tolerant patients.

As to this clone: The antigen remains unidentified.

Here the sequenced sample was CD4+ T cells from blood, taken before the transplant. The chain is built from TRBV7-6 and TRBJ2-2, with 11 bases lining up with TRBD2. The receptor comes from a human donor who received a combined kidney and bone marrow transplant. The CDR3 sequence is CASSLRPSNLAGGYTGELFF. CDR3 bases: TGTGCCAGCAGCTTACGTCCCTCGAATTTAGCGGGGGGGTACACCGGGGAGCTGTTTTTT.